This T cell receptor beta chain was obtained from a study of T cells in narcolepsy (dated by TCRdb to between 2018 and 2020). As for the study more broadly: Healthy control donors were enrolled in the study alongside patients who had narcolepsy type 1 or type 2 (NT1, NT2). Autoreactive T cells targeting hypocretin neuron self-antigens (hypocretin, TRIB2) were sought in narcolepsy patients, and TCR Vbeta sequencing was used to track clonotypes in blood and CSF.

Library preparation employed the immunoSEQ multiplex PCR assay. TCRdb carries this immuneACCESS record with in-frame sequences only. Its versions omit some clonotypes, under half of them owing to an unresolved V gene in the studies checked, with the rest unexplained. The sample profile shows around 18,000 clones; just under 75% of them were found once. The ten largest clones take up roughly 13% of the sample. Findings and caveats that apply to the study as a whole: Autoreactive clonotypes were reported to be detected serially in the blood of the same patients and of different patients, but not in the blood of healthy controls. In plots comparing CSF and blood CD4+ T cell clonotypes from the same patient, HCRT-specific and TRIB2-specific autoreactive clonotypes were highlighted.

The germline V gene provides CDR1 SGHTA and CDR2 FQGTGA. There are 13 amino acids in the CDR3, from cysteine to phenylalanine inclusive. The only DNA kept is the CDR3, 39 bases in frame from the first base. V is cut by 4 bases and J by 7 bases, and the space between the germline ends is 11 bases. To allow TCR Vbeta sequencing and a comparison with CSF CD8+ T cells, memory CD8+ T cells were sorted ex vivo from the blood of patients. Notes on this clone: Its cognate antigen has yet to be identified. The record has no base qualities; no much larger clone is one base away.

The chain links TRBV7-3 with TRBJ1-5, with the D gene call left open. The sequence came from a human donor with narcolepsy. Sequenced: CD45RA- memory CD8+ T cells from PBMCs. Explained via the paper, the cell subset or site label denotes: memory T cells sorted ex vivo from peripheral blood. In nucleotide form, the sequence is TGTGCCAGCAGCTCTTTCCACGGACAGCCCCAGCATTTT. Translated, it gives CASSSFHGQPQHF.